This T cell receptor beta chain appears in the sequencing data of a study of cytomegalovirus exposure and HLA in healthy donors. Primers for the PCR totalled 60 Vbeta and 13 Jbeta. Only in-frame clones appear in the TCRdb table, and some are missing; sequencing was by immunoSEQ multiplex PCR. The sample yields about 130,000 clones, 83% seen once. This CDR3 has 12 amino acids. V was shortened by 6 bases and J by 8 bases, with 11 bases between the two germline ends. Germline values: CDR1 MNHEY, CDR2 SVGAGI. The rearrangement uses TRBV6-5 and TRBJ2-1; D unresolved. This receptor was identified in a man aged 18 to 29 in good health and CMV-seropositive. The sequencing input was PBMCs. CDR3 region: CASSPRGDEQFF. The CDR3 DNA follows: TGTGCCAGCAGCCCCAGAGGCGATGAGCAGTTCTTC.